A selection of T cell receptor beta chains follows, all from one sample in a study of low-dose radiotherapy and immunotherapy resistance in tumors. Via MiXCR, TCRdb re-called the reads, giving one row per CDR3 protein. There are about 44,000 distinct CDR3 sequences in the sample; 20% to 25% occur only once, and roughly 9.1% lies in the top ten. The sequenced sample was PBMCs, obtained after low-dose radiotherapy plus immunotherapy. These receptors all come from a male donor with prostate cancer. CDR3s include the opening cysteine and the closing phenylalanine or tryptophan. D genes are given only for firm matches. Clone size is given for some rows only: seen once, a few or many times, or a class if the clone is expanded.

clone_size	v_call	d_call	j_call	cdr3_nt	cdr3_aa
many	TRBV6-8	.	TRBJ1-1	TGTGCCAGCAGTTACGACACTGGGGGGGTTGAAGCTTTCTTT	CASSYDTGGVEAFF
many	TRBV2	.	TRBJ1-5	TGTGCCAGCAGAGCAGGGTTGGGTCAGCCCCAGCATTTT	CASRAGLGQPQHF
few	TRBV9	TRBD2	TRBJ2-1	TGTGCCAGCAGCCCCAGCCCCAAGCGGGGGGGGGGTGAGCAGTTCTTC	CASSPSPKRGGGEQFF
many	TRBV2	.	TRBJ1-2	TGTGCCAGCAGTGTTCACGGAGCTAACTATGGCTACACCTTC	CASSVHGANYGYTF
many	TRBV7-9	.	TRBJ1-1	TGTGCCGGACTACAGCTCATGAACACTGAAGCTTTCTTT	CAGLQLMNTEAFF
many	TRBV2	.	TRBJ2-7	TGTGCCAGCAGTGAAGGGGCGGGCGACTACGAGCAGTACTTC	CASSEGAGDYEQYF
few	TRBV5-1	.	TRBJ1-3	TGCGCCAGCAGCGAGGGGCCCGGAAACACCATATATTTT	CASSEGPGNTIYF
many	TRBV7-2	TRBD2	TRBJ2-1	TGTGCCAGCAGCGCCCCTAGCGGGAGGTACAATGAGCAGTTCTTC	CASSAPSGRYNEQFF
many	TRBV4-1	TRBD2	TRBJ2-3	TGCGCCAGCAGCCAAGCTATGGGAGGGATCACCGTTCAAGATACGCAGTATTTT	CASSQAMGGITVQDTQYF
many	TRBV18	TRBD2	TRBJ2-3	TGTGCCAGCTCACCCCCCGGACTAGATTTGCATACGCAGTATTTT	CASSPPGLDLHTQYF
.	TRBV28	.	TRBJ1-1	TGTGCCAGCAGTGTAGTAGGACAGACTGAAGCTTTCTTT	CASSVVGQTEAFF
many	TRBV11-2	TRBD2	TRBJ2-7	TGTGCCAGCAGCCCAGGGCCTAGCGGTGCCTACGAGCAGTACTTC	CASSPGPSGAYEQYF
.	TRBV29-1	TRBD2	TRBJ2-1	TGCAGCGTTGATCTCGGACTAGCGGGAGGAGCTGAGCAGTTCTTC	CSVDLGLAGGAEQFF
.	TRBV28	TRBD1	TRBJ2-7	TGTGCCAGCAGCCCCTCGGGACAGGGGTTTTACTCCTACGAGCAGTACTTC	CASSPSGQGFYSYEQYF
.	TRBV12-5	.	TRBJ1-2	TGTGCTAGTGGACTAGGACGTGACTATGGCTACACCTTC	CASGLGRDYGYTF
once	TRBV3-1	.	TRBJ1-4	TGTGCCAGCAGCGGGGCCAAGCAGAATGAAAAACTGTTTTTT	CASSGAKQNEKLFF
many	TRBV7-6	.	TRBJ2-7	TGTGCCAGCAGCCCCAGGGGGAGGTACGAGCAGTACTTC	CASSPRGRYEQYF
many	TRBV13	.	TRBJ2-6	TGTGCCAGCAGTACAGGGCGCTCTGGGGCCAACGTCCTGACTTTC	CASSTGRSGANVLTF
few	TRBV7-2	TRBD2	TRBJ2-1	TGTGCCAGCAGCGACCGAGGGAGGGGATCGAGCTATGAGCAGTTCTTC	CASSDRGRGSSYEQFF
many	TRBV13	.	TRBJ2-7	TGTGCCAGCAGCCGCACGGACCGCGGGTACGAGCAGTACTTC	CASSRTDRGYEQYF
.	TRBV28	TRBD2	TRBJ2-1	TGTGCCAGCATTAGCGGGGGGGAGTCCTACAATGAGCAGTTCTTC	CASISGGESYNEQFF
.	TRBV21-1	.	TRBJ2-1	TGTGCCAGCCCAGGGAGTGAGCAGTTCTTC	CASPGSEQFF
many	TRBV30	.	TRBJ2-2	TGTGCCTGGAGTAAAAGGGCCGGGCCTCCCCCCGGGGAGCTGTTTTTT	CAWSKRAGPPPGELFF
.	TRBV5-1	.	TRBJ2-7	TGCGCCAGCAGCTTGTCGCCCTCCTACGAGCAGTACTTC	CASSLSPSYEQYF